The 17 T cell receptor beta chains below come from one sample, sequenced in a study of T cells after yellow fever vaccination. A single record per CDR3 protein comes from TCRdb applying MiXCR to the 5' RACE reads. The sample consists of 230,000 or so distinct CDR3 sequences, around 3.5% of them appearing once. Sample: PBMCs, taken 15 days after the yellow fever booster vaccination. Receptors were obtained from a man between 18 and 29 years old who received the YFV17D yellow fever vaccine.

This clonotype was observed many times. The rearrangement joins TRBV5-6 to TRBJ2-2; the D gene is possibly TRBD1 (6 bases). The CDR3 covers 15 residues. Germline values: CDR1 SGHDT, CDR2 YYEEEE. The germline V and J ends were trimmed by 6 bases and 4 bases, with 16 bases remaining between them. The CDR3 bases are TGTGCCAGCACTTTCGCCGGGACAAGCACCGGGGAGCTGTTTTTT. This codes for CASTFAGTSTGELFF.

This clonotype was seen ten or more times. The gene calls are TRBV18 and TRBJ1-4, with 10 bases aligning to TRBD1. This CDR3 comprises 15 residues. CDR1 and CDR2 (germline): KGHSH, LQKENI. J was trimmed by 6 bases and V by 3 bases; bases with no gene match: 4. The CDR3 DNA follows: TGTGCCAGCTCACCCTCGACAGGGGGCGATGAAAAACTGTTTTTT. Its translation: CASSPSTGGDEKLFF.

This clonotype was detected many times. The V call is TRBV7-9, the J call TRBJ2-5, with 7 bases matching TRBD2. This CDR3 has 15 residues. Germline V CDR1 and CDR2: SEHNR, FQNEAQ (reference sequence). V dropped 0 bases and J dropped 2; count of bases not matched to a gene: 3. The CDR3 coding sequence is TGTGCCAGCAGCTTAGCCGGGGGAGGGCAAGAGACCCAGTACTTC. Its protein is CASSLAGGGQETQYF.

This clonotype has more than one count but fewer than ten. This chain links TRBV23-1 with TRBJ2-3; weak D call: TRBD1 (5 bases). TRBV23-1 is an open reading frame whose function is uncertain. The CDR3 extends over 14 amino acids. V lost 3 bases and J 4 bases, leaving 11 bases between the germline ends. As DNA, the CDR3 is TGCGCCAGCAGTCAGCCAACAGGCGCAGATACGCAGTATTTT. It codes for CASSQPTGADTQYF.

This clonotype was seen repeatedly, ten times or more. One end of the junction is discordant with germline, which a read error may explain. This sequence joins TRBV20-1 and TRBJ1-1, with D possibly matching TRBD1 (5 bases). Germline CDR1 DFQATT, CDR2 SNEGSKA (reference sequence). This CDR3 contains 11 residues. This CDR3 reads CSAPGPAHLTF. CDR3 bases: TGCAGTGCCCCGGGACCGGCACACCTAACTTTT.

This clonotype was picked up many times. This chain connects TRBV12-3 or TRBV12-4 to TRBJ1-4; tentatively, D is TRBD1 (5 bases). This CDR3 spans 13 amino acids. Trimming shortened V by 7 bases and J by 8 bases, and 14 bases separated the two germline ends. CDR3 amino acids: CASNFAGGEKLFF. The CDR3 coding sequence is TGTGCCAGCAACTTCGCCGGGGGGGAAAAACTGTTTTTT.

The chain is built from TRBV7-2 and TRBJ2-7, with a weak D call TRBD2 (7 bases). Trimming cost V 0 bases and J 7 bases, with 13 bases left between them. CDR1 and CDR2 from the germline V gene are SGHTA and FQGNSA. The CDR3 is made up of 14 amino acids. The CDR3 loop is CASSLAGGPYEQYV. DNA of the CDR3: TGTGCCAGCAGCTTAGCGGGGGGGCCGTATGAGCAGTACGTC.

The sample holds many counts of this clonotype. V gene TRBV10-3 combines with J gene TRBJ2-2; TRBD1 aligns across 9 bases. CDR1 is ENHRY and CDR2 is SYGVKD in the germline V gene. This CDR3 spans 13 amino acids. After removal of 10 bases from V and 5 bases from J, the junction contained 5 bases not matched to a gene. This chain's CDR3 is CATTGTGTGELFF. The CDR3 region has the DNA TGTGCCACGACGGGGACAGGGACCGGGGAGCTGTTTTTT.

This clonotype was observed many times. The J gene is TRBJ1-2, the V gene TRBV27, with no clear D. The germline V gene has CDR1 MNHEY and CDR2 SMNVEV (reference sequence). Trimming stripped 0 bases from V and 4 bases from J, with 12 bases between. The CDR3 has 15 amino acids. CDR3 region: CASSLSNKEGYGYTF. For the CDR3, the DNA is TGTGCCAGCAGTTTATCAAACAAGGAAGGCTATGGCTACACCTTC.

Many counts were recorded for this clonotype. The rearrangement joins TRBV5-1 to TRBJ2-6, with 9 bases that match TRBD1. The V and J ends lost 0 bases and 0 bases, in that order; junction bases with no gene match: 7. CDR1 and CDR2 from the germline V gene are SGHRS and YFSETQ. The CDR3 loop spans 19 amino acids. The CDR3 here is CASSLVGTGWTSGANVLTF. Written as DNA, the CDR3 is TGCGCCAGCAGCTTGGTCGGGACAGGGTGGACCTCTGGGGCCAACGTCCTGACTTTC.

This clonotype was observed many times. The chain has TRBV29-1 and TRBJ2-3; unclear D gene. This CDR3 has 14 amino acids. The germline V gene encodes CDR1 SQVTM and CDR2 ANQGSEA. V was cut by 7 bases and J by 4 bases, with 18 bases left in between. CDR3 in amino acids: CSGLSLVSPDTQYF. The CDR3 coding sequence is TGCAGCGGGCTGTCTTTGGTGTCGCCAGATACGCAGTATTTT.

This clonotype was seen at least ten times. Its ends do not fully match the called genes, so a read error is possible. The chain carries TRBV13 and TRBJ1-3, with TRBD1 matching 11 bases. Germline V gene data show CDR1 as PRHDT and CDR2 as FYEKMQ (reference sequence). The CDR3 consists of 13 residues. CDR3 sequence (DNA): TGTGCCAGCAGCCGACTTGGACAGGGGGCTGTCGATTTT. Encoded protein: CASSRLGQGAVDF. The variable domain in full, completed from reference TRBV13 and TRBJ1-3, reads AAGVIQSPRHLIKEKRETATLKCYPIPRHDTVYWYQQGPGQDPQFLISFYEKMQSDKGSIPDRFSAQQFSDYHSELNMSSLELGDSALYFCASSRLGQGAVDFGEGSWLTVV.

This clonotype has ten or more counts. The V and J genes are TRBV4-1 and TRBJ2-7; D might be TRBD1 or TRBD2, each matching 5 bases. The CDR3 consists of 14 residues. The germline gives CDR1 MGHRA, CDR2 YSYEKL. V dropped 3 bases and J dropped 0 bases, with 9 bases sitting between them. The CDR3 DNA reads TGCGCCAGCAGCCACAGGGAGAGCTCCTACGAGCAGTACTTC. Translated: CASSHRESSYEQYF.

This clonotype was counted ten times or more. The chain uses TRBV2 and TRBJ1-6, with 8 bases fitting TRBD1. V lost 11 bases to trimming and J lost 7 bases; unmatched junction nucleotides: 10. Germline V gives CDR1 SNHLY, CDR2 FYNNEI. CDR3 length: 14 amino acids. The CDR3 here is CAGKGDRINSPLHF. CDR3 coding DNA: TGTGCCGGAAAGGGGGACAGGATAAATTCACCCCTCCACTTT.

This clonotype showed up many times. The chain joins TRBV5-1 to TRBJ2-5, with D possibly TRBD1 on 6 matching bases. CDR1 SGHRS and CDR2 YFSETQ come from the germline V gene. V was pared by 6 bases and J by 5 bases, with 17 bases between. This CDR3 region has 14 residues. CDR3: CASTRTVLGETQYF. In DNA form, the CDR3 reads TGCGCCAGCACCCGGACAGTTCTGGGGGAGACCCAGTACTTC.

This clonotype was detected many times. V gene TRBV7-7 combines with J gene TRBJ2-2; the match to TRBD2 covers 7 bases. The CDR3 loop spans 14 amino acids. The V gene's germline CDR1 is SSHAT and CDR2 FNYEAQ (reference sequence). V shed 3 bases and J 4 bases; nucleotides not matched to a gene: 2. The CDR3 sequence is CASSFGGSTGELFF. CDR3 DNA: TGTGCCAGCAGCTTCGGGGGGAGCACCGGGGAGCTGTTTTTT.

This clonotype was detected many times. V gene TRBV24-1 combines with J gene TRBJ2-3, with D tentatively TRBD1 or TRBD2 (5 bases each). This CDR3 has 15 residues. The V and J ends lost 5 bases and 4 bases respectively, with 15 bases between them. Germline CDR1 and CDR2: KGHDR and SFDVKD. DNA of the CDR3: TGTGCCACCAGTGGCCCCCCAGGGCGGGCAGATACGCAGTATTTT. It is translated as CATSGPPGRADTQYF.